This T cell receptor (beta chain) was sequenced for a study of T cells after yellow fever vaccination (dated by TCRdb to about 2019). About the investigation overall: The SMART-Seq v4 Ultra Low Input RNA kit was used to prepare libraries from fractions with low cell numbers. To track T-cell clones before and after primary and booster YFV17D yellow fever vaccination, bulk TCR alpha and beta repertoires were sequenced longitudinally. Two healthy male donors, one aged 18 to 30 and one aged 30 to 40 years, made up the cohort. Blood samples were taken at several timepoints before and after primary and secondary immunization, and bulk PBMC replicates and cell subsets were isolated.

Beyond this particular receptor, the publication reports: After the booster, most of the clones that had expanded following primary vaccination were detected again (almost 98% of CD4 and around 90% of CD8), which suggests that memory was broadly maintained. A small fraction of clonotypes appeared in both the CD4 and CD8 compartments, likely as a result of convergent recombination. Compared with the primary T-cell response, the secondary T-cell response was weaker but faster, peaking on day 5 rather than day 15. Because abundant contaminating clonotypes from the bulk population could be contained in FACS-sorted repertoires, computational filtering was required. Because only two donors were included in the study, the extent to which the findings can be generalized is limited.

As to this clonotype: The antigen it recognizes is unknown. Qualities for individual bases were not recorded, and no much larger clone is one base off.

TCR cDNA was synthesized by 5'RACE template switching, through which a universal primer site and unique molecular identifiers were introduced. Priming of cDNA synthesis was performed from both the TCR alpha and TCR beta constant segments. Library amplification involved two PCR steps, and the second step added sample barcodes and sequencing adapters. Sequencing of libraries was done on Illumina HiSeq 2500 (2x100 bp) or NovaSeq (2x150 bp). As for the original processing: MIGEC handled demultiplexing of reads and collapsing into UMI consensus sequences, while MiXCR performed V(D)J alignment. Vaccine-responding clonotypes were identified with edgeR using replicate PBMC samples, with FDR below 0.01 and a log2 fold change above 5 up to day 15 being required. Each bulk clonotype was labeled CD4 or CD8 based on which sequenced repertoire, CD4 or CD8, contained the clonotype at higher abundance. In-frame beta chains were kept once TCRdb had trimmed the public reads at Q25 with fastp and called clones with MiXCR. Every distinct CDR3 protein forms one entry, paired with its most common genes and DNA. The V and J calls reflect TCRdb's pipeline rather than the authors' work. Recorded for this sample are hundreds of thousands of distinct CDR3 sequences; approximately 13% of them occurred a single time. More than 12% of the sample comes from the top ten.

Looking up the germline V gene yields CDR1 ENHRY and CDR2 SYGVKD. CDR3 length: 11 amino acids, cysteine to phenylalanine. Of all the DNA, just the CDR3 is kept, 33 bases in frame from base 1. V drops 8 bases and J drops 6 bases, leaving 9 bases in between. Reading the label with the study, this specimen's treatment or condition is: live attenuated yellow fever vaccine strain. At every blood-draw timepoint, two biological replicates of bulk PBMCs were collected. A standard Ficoll-Paque protocol was used to isolate PBMCs from peripheral blood. TriZol was used to extract RNA from bulk PBMCs, from CD4 and CD8 fractions, and from dextramer-positive and dextramer-negative fractions.

The sample in question was PBMCs, obtained on the day of the yellow fever booster vaccination. The sequence came from a man between 25 and 39 years old who received the YFV17D yellow fever vaccine. The V gene is TRBV10-3 and the J gene is TRBJ2-3; no D gene is confidently identified. The DNA is TGTGCCATCGGCCTTGATGATACGCAGTATTTT. Its translation is CAIGLDDTQYF.